The clone carrying this T cell receptor beta chain was observed many times. Its antigen is currently unknown. The record originates from a study of neurological immune-mediated disorders. General study points: Expansion of TCR clones was greatest in HTLV-1-associated myelopathy and smallest in multiple sclerosis, where it fell below that of healthy controls. Phylogenetic grouping assigned the repertoires of 18 of 34 multiple sclerosis patients to a single cluster of related CDR3 sequences. This cluster may be a repertoire-level signature.

Per the germline V gene, CDR1 is MNHEY and CDR2 is SVGAGI. V was pared by 6 bases and J by 3 bases, with 11 bases between. CDR3 length equals 13 residues. TCRdb reanalysed the 5' RACE reads using MiXCR and keeps one entry per CDR3 protein. The table has under 40,000 distinct CDR3 sequences, 3% to 3.5% seen once. Time point reported: longitudinal time-point 1 (baseline). This sequence was found in a woman aged 60-75 years with multiple sclerosis. Sequencing input: PBMCs. The chain is built from TRBV6-5 and TRBJ1-1, with D hard to call. CDR3 in DNA: TGTGCCAGCAGCCCGAGAGGACACACTGAAGCTTTCTTT. Translated, it gives CASSPRGHTEAFF.